These T cell receptor beta chains were read from a single sample in a study of T cells after posttransplantation cyclophosphamide. Sequenced by immunoSEQ multiplex PCR; TCRdb stores in-frame clones only, minus some. The sample lists about 10,000 clones, approximately 92% occurring once. The sample comprised memory CD4+ T cells sorted from PBMCs. The source of these receptors is a woman aged 55-69 years in good health, CMV-negative, and a related stem cell transplant donor. CDR3s include the opening cysteine and the closing phenylalanine or tryptophan.

j_call,v_call,cdr3_length,cdr3_aa
TRBJ1-2,TRBV28,17,CASGTPSMGTGSYGYTF
TRBJ2-3,TRBV21-1,20,CASSAAGTGTSGPPSDTQYF
TRBJ1-4,TRBV15,14,CATSSRGTNEKLFF
TRBJ2-7,TRBV7-2,17,CASSLARGTSASYEQYF
TRBJ2-5,TRBV7-2,13,CASRLGSVETQYF
TRBJ2-2,TRBV28,14,CASSLSVGTGELFF
TRBJ1-2,TRBV6-4,13,CASSDRGGYGYTF
TRBJ2-4,TRBV2,16,CASSETGLILGDIQYF
TRBJ1-5,TRBV28,17,CATLRRTGVYSNQPQHF
TRBJ2-1,TRBV27,18,CASSSLPGRGRTYNEQFF
TRBJ2-7,TRBV30,13,CAWRGSPSHEQYF
TRBJ2-3,TRBV7-2,15,CASSISGVSTDTQYF
TRBJ2-2,TRBV5-4,15,CASSSSGPNTGELFF
TRBJ2-2,TRBV7-6,19,CASSPSGTAITQNTGELFF
TRBJ2-1,TRBV5-5,16,CASSLGSGQLNNEQFF
TRBJ1-2,TRBV7-2,17,CASSLTGRVAGHYGYTF
TRBJ1-4,TRBV4-3,14,CASSQDSVNEKLFF
TRBJ1-6,TRBV19,17,CATQGDVRSSYNSPLHF
TRBJ1-6,TRBV11-3,16,CASFLGHRIGNSPLHF
TRBJ2-7,TRBV6-5,15,CASSLYGQGSYEQYF
TRBJ2-3,TRBV10-2,11,CASSVAGECYF
TRBJ2-5,TRBV28,14,CASSSMGLEETQYF
TRBJ2-2,TRBV4-1,15,CASSQADRFTGELFF
TRBJ1-3,TRBV19,13,CASTPDSGNTIYF
TRBJ1-6,TRBV6-1,15,CASSAGTHHNSPLHF
TRBJ2-5,TRBV9,17,CASSPRGQGIRVETQYF
TRBJ2-2,TRBV6-1,15,CASSEARRGTGELFF
TRBJ1-5,TRBV10-3,15,CATSNAGTPNQPQHF
TRBJ1-5,TRBV6-6,15,CASSYGGEVNQPQHF
TRBJ2-2,TRBV18,17,CASSPSSGRADTGELFF
TRBJ2-3,TRBV28,15,CASSSLAGGTDTQYF
TRBJ2-4,TRBV27,15,CASSQRVAAKNIQYF
TRBJ2-5,TRBV7-3,15,CASSLLPGGQETQYF
TRBJ2-2,TRBV10-1,13,CASAGANTGELFF
TRBJ2-2,TRBV6-1,14,CASRKTANTGELFF
TRBJ2-3,TRBV28,15,CASSLLAGGTDTQYF
TRBJ2-1,TRBV28,15,CASRIPGQGNNEQFF
TRBJ2-7,TRBV19,14,CASSRTGGFYEQYF
TRBJ2-7,TRBV7-9,14,CASSLGVSSYEQYF
TRBJ1-5,TRBV28,15,CASSLRQQGNQPQHF
TRBJ1-1,TRBV21-1,15,CASSKAVRGKTEAFF
TRBJ1-6,TRBV7-9,15,CASSLAPGGRSPLHF
TRBJ2-3,TRBV10-1,15,CASSESGQNTDTQYF
TRBJ1-3,TRBV6-5,15,CASSVRTGSGNTIYF
TRBJ2-3,TRBV7-2,16,CASSLCSGMGKDTQYF
TRBJ2-3,TRBV7-9,18,CASSVRRRTSGSTDTQYF
TRBJ2-2,TRBV28,14,CASSTTGNTGELFF
TRBJ1-3,TRBV4-1,19,CASSQDSSASGSAGNTIYF
TRBJ1-4,TRBV2,16,CASSEDGTTANEKLFF
TRBJ2-2,TRBV15,14,CATSTGLPTGELFF
TRBJ1-6,TRBV5-1,15,CASSLDGRPNSPLHF